This T cell receptor (beta chain) is drawn from a study of beta chain features in type 1 diabetes. Expressed TCRB transcripts were sequenced after all isolated RNA was converted to cDNA. TCRdb's copy holds only in-frame clones and misses some; the assay was immunoSEQ multiplex PCR. Of some 360,000 clones listed, around 10% are singletons. Germline trimming cut 6 bases from V and 5 bases from J; bases unmatched to any gene: 9. Germline CDR1 reads MNHNY; CDR2 reads SVGAGI (reference sequence). This CDR3 is built from 15 residues. This clone was seen more than once but under ten times. The target antigen is unknown. Via the markers CD45RO/CCR7/CD25/CD127/CD95/CD27, stem cell-like memory, regulatory, central memory and naive CD4+ cells were sorted. Populations isolated by sorting all had purity greater than 95%. Whole-study findings and limits: Insertion counts at VDJ junctions were lower in type 1 diabetes patients, who also showed more deletions there. People with Type 1 diabetes carried modestly yet significantly shorter TCRB CDR3s in all four CD4+ subsets.

Sequencing used central memory CD4+ T cells from blood. This sequence joins TRBV6-6 and TRBJ1-1, with 10 bases that match TRBD1. The clonotype was recovered from a man aged 30 to 39 with type 1 diabetes. This CDR3 reads CASSAPGQGITEAFF. The CDR3 DNA follows: TGTGCCAGCAGCGCGCCGGGACAGGGGATAACTGAAGCTTTCTTT.